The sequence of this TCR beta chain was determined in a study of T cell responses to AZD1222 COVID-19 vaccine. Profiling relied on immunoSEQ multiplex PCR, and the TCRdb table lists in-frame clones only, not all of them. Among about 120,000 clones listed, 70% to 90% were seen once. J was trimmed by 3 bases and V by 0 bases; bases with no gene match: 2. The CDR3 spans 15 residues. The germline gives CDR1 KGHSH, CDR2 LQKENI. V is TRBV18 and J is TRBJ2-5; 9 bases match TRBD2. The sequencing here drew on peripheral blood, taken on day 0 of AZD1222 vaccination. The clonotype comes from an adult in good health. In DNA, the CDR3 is TGTGCCAGCTCACCACCCGGGACTAGCAAAGAGACCCAGTACTTC. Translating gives CASSPPGTSKETQYF.